This T cell receptor beta chain originates from a study of molecular identifiers for immune sequencing clone quantification. Study-level background: Naive CD8 cell RNA, from approximately 20,000 or 100,000 cells, was split five ways in replicates, with four sequenced. General observations from the study: One million naive cells reportedly did not prevent detection of spiked Jurkat TCR RNA from one cell.

This clonotype was detected ten times or more. Its antigen remains unidentified. The use of previously described methods and listed TCR primers produced the bulk TCR libraries. TCRdb analysed the PCR reads with MiXCR anew, one entry per CDR3 protein. The data contain approximately 590,000 distinct CDR3 sequences, about 25% of them singletons. For naive CD8 T cells, sorting used the CD8+CD4-CCR7+CD45RA+ phenotype. The receptor's source is a human donor in good health. Some libraries in this study had Jurkat cell RNA spiked in. Sequenced material: naive CD8+ T cells from blood, with Jurkat cell RNA spiked in. Specified subset: FACS-sorted CD8+CD4-CCR7+CD45RA+ naive T cells.

The CDR3 region is CASSPVLIDASEQYF. The DNA of the CDR3 is TGTGCCAGCAGCCCAGTCCTAATAGATGCCTCCGAGCAGTACTTC. The chain couples TRBV7-6 to TRBJ2-7, with D hard to call. The V end lost 5 bases, the J end lost 6 bases, and 20 bases lay between the germline ends. The germline gives CDR1 SGHVS, CDR2 FNYEAQ. The CDR3 is 15 amino acids.